The text below deals with one T cell receptor beta chain. The target antigen is unknown. This specimen comes from a study of cytomegalovirus exposure and HLA in healthy donors. Broader study findings: Reportedly, cytomegalovirus status was diagnosed with high sensitivity and specificity.

The germline gives CDR1 LGHNA, CDR2 YSLEER. The trim removed 0 bases at V and 6 bases at J, leaving 6 bases unmatched. CDR3 length: 16 residues. A multiplex PCR was run with 60 Vbeta primers and 13 Jbeta primers. Sequencing was performed with immunoSEQ multiplex PCR; in TCRdb, only in-frame clones are kept and a portion is missing. The sample shows some 190,000 clones, roughly 82% of them seen only once. This chain links TRBV4-3 with TRBJ2-3; 10 nucleotides agree with TRBD2. The material sequenced was PBMCs. This TCR came from a man between 35 and 55 years old in good health and CMV-seronegative. The CDR3 is CASSQDKSGGADTQYF. The CDR3 nucleotides read TGCGCCAGCAGCCAAGATAAGAGCGGGGGGGCCGATACGCAGTATTTT.